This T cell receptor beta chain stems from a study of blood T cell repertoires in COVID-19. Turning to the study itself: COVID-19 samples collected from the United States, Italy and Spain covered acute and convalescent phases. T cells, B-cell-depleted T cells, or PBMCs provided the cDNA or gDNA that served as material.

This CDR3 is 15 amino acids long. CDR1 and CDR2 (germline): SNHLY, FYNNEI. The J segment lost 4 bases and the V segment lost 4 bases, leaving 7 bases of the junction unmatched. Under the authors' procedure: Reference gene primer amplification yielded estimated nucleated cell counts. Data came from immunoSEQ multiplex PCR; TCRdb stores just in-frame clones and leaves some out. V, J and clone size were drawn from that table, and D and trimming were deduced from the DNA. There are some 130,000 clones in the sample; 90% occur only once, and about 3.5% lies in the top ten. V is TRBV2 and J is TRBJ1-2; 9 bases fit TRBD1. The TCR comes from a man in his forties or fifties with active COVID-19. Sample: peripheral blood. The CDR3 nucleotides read TGTGCCAGCAGTGCCCGACAGGGGGTAGGCTATGGCTACACCTTC. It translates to CASSARQGVGYGYTF.